The clone carrying this TCR beta chain was found a few times. What it binds is not known. CDR3 length: 16 amino acids. The V and J ends lost 6 bases and 2 bases respectively, with 18 bases between them. Germline V gene sequence: CDR1 LNHDA, CDR2 SQIVND (reference sequence). The data belong to a study of type 1 and type 2 diabetes patients. About the research overall: From PBMCs, CD4+ and CD8+ T cells were isolated by magnetic microbeads.

Study observations and caveats: Type 2 diabetes repertoires were more diverse than type 1 diabetes repertoires. Some expanded clones seen only in T1D might occur in additional T2D or control samples.

Anyone with other autoimmune disease or infection in the prior four weeks was excluded. Amplification started from genomic DNA. A primer set of 30 forward and 13 reverse primers amplified the CDR3. In TCRdb, the multiplex PCR reads were re-called with MiXCR into one record per CDR3 protein. The sample lists 250,000 or so distinct CDR3 sequences, around 47% seen once, with approximately 14% in the top ten. J is TRBJ2-3 and V is TRBV19, with a possible D match to TRBD2 (7 bases). The origin of this receptor is a man aged 18 to 29 with type 2 diabetes. The sequencing sample was made of peripheral blood mononuclear cells (PBMCs). The DNA for the CDR3 is TGTGCCAGTAGCCAGGAACAGGGAGGGATCACAGATACGCAGTATTTT. The encoded protein is CASSQEQGGITDTQYF.